The clone carrying this T cell receptor (beta chain) was observed once. The data are from a study of blood T cell repertoires in COVID-19. Study-level information: Sample material is recorded as cDNA or gDNA derived from T cells, B-cell-depleted T cells, or PBMCs.

Methods used by the authors: Reference gene primer amplification in the assay estimated nucleated cell counts. The method was immunoSEQ multiplex PCR; TCRdb's version includes in-frame clones alone and lacks a portion of them. Clone size and V and J calls were adopted from that table, with D and trimming inferred from the DNA. The table shows about 160,000 clones, with about nine tenths occurring only once. Per germline, CDR1 KGHSH and CDR2 LQKENI. The ends lost 4 bases at V and 4 bases at J; junction bases unmatched: 9. The CDR3 loop spans 15 amino acids. The TCR originated in a woman aged 70-85 years with acute or convalescent COVID-19. The chain employs TRBV18 and TRBJ2-7; 8 bases fit TRBD1. The sequenced sample consisted of peripheral blood. CDR3 loop: CASSQETGALYEQYF. CDR3 sequence (DNA): TGTGCCAGCTCACAAGAGACAGGGGCCCTTTACGAGCAGTACTTC.